This T cell receptor beta chain was identified in a study of regulatory T cells in long-lasting Graves disease. Findings and caveats of the study: Gene preferences differed: TRBV28, TRBJ1-2, TRBJ2-5 in persistent cases.

Construction of the TCR beta libraries employed iRepertoire HTBI primers in conjunction with Arm-PCR of CDR3 regions. TCRdb processed the multiplex PCR reads anew with MiXCR; each CDR3 protein has one entry. The sample lists more than 300,000 distinct CDR3 sequences; around 15% were seen once. This clonotype was picked up many times. Its antigen is undetermined. The time point denotes: newly diagnosed GD, antithyroid drugs for less than 3 months. TCR sequences were obtained from RNA taken from PBMCs. This CDR3 comprises 14 residues. Deletions cut 3 bases from V and 7 bases from J, with 15 bases between. Germline V gene data show CDR1 as SGHAT and CDR2 as FQNNGV.

The source material was peripheral blood mononuclear cells (PBMCs), sampled at new diagnosis, from a patient treated with antithyroid drugs. The clonotype comes from a female donor with Graves disease. The rearrangement uses TRBV11-2 and TRBJ1-2, with D unclear. The CDR3 here is CASSLAGGTAGYTF. The CDR3 coding sequence is TGTGCCAGCAGCTTGGCAGGAGGTACTGCTGGCTACACCTTC.